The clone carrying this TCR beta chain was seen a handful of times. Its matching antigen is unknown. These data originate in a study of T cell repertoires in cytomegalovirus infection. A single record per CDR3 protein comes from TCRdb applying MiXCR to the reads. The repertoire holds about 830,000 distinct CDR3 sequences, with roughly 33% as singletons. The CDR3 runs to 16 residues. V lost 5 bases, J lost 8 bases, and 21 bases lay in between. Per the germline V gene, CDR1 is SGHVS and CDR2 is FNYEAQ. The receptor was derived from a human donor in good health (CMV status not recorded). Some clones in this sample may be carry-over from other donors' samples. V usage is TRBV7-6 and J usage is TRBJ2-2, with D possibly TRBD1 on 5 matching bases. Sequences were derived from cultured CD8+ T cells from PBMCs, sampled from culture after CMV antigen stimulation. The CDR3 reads CASSQYRTPGSGELFF. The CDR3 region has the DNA TGTGCCAGCAGCCAATACAGGACCCCAGGATCGGGGGAGCTGTTTTTT.